This paragraph covers one TCR beta chain sequence. The antigen remains unidentified. The sample belongs to a study of monozygotic twins with inflammatory bowel disease. Using eight separate reactions per sample, the authors generated cDNA. Reanalyzing the 5' RACE reads, TCRdb keeps one entry per CDR3 protein, without DNA. The data show roughly 150,000 distinct CDR3 sequences, and the top ten clones hold approximately 2.8%. Study-wide results and limits: Healthy twins shared more clonotypes with others than IBD patients, most markedly active ones.

Germline V gene sequence: CDR1 MDHEN, CDR2 SYDVKM. This CDR3 contains 22 residues. The sequencing sample was made of blood. The sequence derives from a human donor with ulcerative colitis or Crohn's disease, or a healthy co-twin of an affected twin (not recorded which). V is TRBV28 and J is TRBJ2-7; TCRdb selects TRBD2, and the lack of DNA leaves this call unchecked. The CDR3 loop reads CASSPTLIRAEGTASGSYEQYF.